This entry lists 27 T cell receptor beta chains sequenced from one sample in a study of Graves' ophthalmopathy and Graves' hyperthyroidism. CDR3 regions of TCR beta were amplified from RNA transcripts. After a first-round RT-PCR with HTBI primers, a second-round multiplex PCR was run. TCRdb used MiXCR to reprocess the multiplex PCR reads, holding one entry per CDR3 protein. The table lists 500,000 to 700,000 distinct CDR3 sequences, over 20% of them singletons. The sequencing sample was made of peripheral blood. These receptor sequences come from a woman between 18 and 30 years old with stable Graves' hyperthyroidism. Some clones in this sample may be carry-over from other donors' samples.

This clonotype has ten or more counts. The chain is built from TRBV20-1 and TRBJ1-2, with TRBD1 as a possible D gene (6 bases). Germline CDR1 DFQATT, CDR2 SNEGSKA (reference sequence). The CDR3 is 14 amino acids. V was cut by 4 bases and J by 4 bases, with 16 bases left in between. The CDR3 region is CSATTGTTVYGYTF. For the CDR3, the DNA is TGCAGTGCTACCACCGGGACAACAGTCTATGGCTACACCTTC.

V and J are TRBV6-5 and TRBJ1-5, with a possible D match to TRBD1 (6 bases). There are 17 residues in the CDR3. Germline V lookup: CDR1 MNHEY, CDR2 SVGAGI. V lost 2 bases, J lost 2 bases, and 16 bases lay in between. CDR3 in DNA: TGTGCCAGCAGTTACCTAGGGGGGAGAAGTGGCAATCAGCCCCAGCATTTT. Translated, it gives CASSYLGGRSGNQPQHF.

This chain joins TRBV7-2 and TRBJ1-1, with TRBD1 as a possible D gene (5 bases). Trimming stripped 3 bases from V and 7 bases from J, with 15 bases between. Germline lookup yields CDR1 SGHTA and CDR2 FQGNSA. The CDR3 has 14 residues. The CDR3 DNA is TGTGCCAGCAGCTTTGACCAGGGCCGCGGTGAAGCTTTCTTT. Translating gives CASSFDQGRGEAFF.

This clonotype was seen a few times. The gene calls are TRBV27 and TRBJ2-7, with TRBD2 matching 7 bases. The CDR3 consists of 14 residues. CDR1 is MNHEY and CDR2 is SMNVEV in the germline V gene (reference sequence). J lost 3 bases, V lost 7 bases, and 9 bases had no gene match. CDR3 region: CASIVGGSSYEQYF. CDR3 nucleotide sequence: TGTGCCAGCATCGTCGGGGGGAGCAGCTACGAGCAGTACTTC.

This clonotype was recorded many times. The chain employs TRBV13 and TRBJ1-2, with 7 bases identical to TRBD1. V shed 1 base, J shed 13 bases, and the junction held 9 bases outside the gene matches. The CDR3 consists of 13 residues. Germline lookup yields CDR1 PRHDT and CDR2 FYEKMQ (reference sequence). This chain's CDR3 is CASSLARDRGSTF. DNA of the CDR3: TGTGCCAGCAGCTTAGCCCGGGACAGAGGGAGCACCTTC.

There are many counts of this clonotype. The chain links TRBV10-3 to TRBJ2-5; 12 bases line up with TRBD2. The CDR3 sequence is 15 residues long. Germline values: CDR1 ENHRY, CDR2 SYGVKD. V was pared by 4 bases and J by 9 bases, with 9 bases of the junction left unmatched. The CDR3 loop reads CAISGGTSGLGAQYF. The DNA for the CDR3 is TGTGCCATCAGTGGGGGGACTAGCGGGCTCGGGGCCCAGTACTTC.

The chain is built from TRBV2 and TRBJ1-1; D is unclear. V lost 4 bases and J lost 1, with 13 bases in between. Germline CDR1 and CDR2: SNHLY and FYNNEI. The CDR3 contains 15 residues. CDR3 bases: TGTGCCAGCAGTGTCGGTGCAGCTAGGAACACTGAAGCTTTCTTT. Residues: CASSVGAARNTEAFF.

This clonotype was detected many times. The CDR3, as DNA: TGTGCCAGCAGTTTTCCGGGACAGGGGTCCTACGAGCAGTACTTC. Translating it yields CASSFPGQGSYEQYF. The chain recombines TRBV28 with TRBJ2-7; 10 bases map to TRBD1. V shed 3 bases, J shed 1 base, and the junction held 3 bases outside the gene matches. Per germline, CDR1 MDHEN and CDR2 SYDVKM. The CDR3 is made up of 15 amino acids.

This clonotype was counted between two and nine times. The CDR3 here is CASSPGLAQRNEQYF. The CDR3 DNA reads as TGTGCCAGCAGCCCGGGACTAGCGCAAAGGAACGAGCAGTACTTC. This chain uses TRBV9 with TRBJ2-7; 10 nucleotides line up with TRBD2. The CDR3 loop spans 15 amino acids. Germline V gene data show CDR1 as SGDLS and CDR2 as YYNGEE. Trimming cost V 4 bases and J 5 bases; bases outside gene matches: 9.

This clonotype was recorded at least ten times. This chain connects TRBV6-5 to TRBJ2-7; the D is unclear. This CDR3 region has 11 residues. Germline-derived CDR1 and CDR2 are MNHEY and SVGAGI. V lost 3 bases and J 7 bases, leaving 7 bases between the germline ends. CDR3 bases: TGTGCCAGCAGTTATGTGGGAGAGCAGTACTTC. Amino acid sequence: CASSYVGEQYF.

This clonotype came up many times. J is TRBJ2-5 and V is TRBV7-2; D is perhaps TRBD1 (5 bases). V was trimmed by 1 base and J by 5 bases, leaving 11 bases between them. Germline-derived CDR1 and CDR2 are SGHTA and FQGNSA. CDR3 length: 14 amino acids. CDR3 in DNA: TGTGCCAGCAGCTTAGGGGGCAGTGAGGAGACCCAGTACTTC. Residues: CASSLGGSEETQYF.

This clonotype appeared many times. V and J are TRBV15 and TRBJ2-5, with unresolved D. V dropped 0 bases and J dropped 2 bases, with 16 bases sitting between them. Germline-derived CDR1 and CDR2 are LNHNV and YYDKDF (reference sequence). The CDR3 loop spans 17 amino acids. The CDR3 sequence is CATSRDLGISPQETQYF. In DNA form, the CDR3 reads TGTGCCACCAGCAGAGATCTAGGGATATCTCCGCAAGAGACCCAGTACTTC.

This clonotype showed up just a few times. This sequence joins TRBV29-1 and TRBJ1-1; D ambiguous. Per the germline V gene, CDR1 is SQVTM and CDR2 is ANQGSEA. The CDR3 totals 13 residues. Between the trimmed V and J ends, which lost 6 bases and 4 bases, there was a span of 15 bases. CDR3 nucleotides: TGCAGCGTCGGCACACGGACTCTCACTGAAGCTTTCTTT. As protein: CSVGTRTLTEAFF. The whole variable domain, remainder taken from reference TRBV29-1 and TRBJ1-1, is SAVISQKPSRDICQRGTSLTIQCQVDSQVTMMFWYRQQPGQSLTLIATANQGSEATYESGFVIDKFPISRPNLTFSTLTVSNMSPEDSSIYLCSVGTRTLTEAFFGQGTRLTVV.

In its sample, this clonotype was seen many times. The V gene is TRBV19, the J gene TRBJ1-1; D not resolved. Germline assignment: CDR1 LNHDA and CDR2 SQIVND (reference sequence). Trimming removed 5 bases at V and 2 bases at J, with 15 bases between. The CDR3 length is 15 residues. The CDR3 loop reads CASSYGVSANTEAFF. In nucleotides, the CDR3 is TGTGCCAGTAGTTATGGAGTCAGCGCCAACACTGAAGCTTTCTTT.

This clonotype was recorded many times. The chain recombines TRBV30 with TRBJ1-6; the D is unclear. The germline V gene has CDR1 GTSNPN and CDR2 SVGIG (reference sequence). Deletions cut 3 bases from V and 17 bases from J, with 17 bases between. This CDR3 has 12 residues. In nucleotides, the CDR3 is TGTGCCTGGAGCCCAATGGGGAGCGCGGTCCACTTT. This codes for CAWSPMGSAVHF.

This clonotype turned up a few times. The V and J genes are TRBV6-2 or TRBV6-3 and TRBJ2-7; TRBD1 aligns across 7 bases. This CDR3 comprises 17 residues. Germline V gives CDR1 MNHEY, CDR2 SVGEGT. V trimming: 2 bases; J trimming: 2 bases; junction bases outside the gene matches: 12. CDR3 protein: CASSYGSQGMDPYEQYF. The CDR3 DNA reads TGTGCCAGCAGTTACGGTTCACAGGGGATGGACCCCTACGAGCAGTACTTC.

This clonotype has only a few counts. The chain couples TRBV15 to TRBJ2-2; D is undetermined. The CDR3 runs 16 residues. V lost 3 bases and J lost 0, with 11 bases in between. Germline V gene sequence: CDR1 LNHNV, CDR2 YYDKDF (reference sequence). This CDR3 is CATSSEKLTNTGELFF. For the CDR3, the DNA is TGTGCCACCAGCAGTGAAAAACTAACGAACACCGGGGAGCTGTTTTTT.

This clonotype was found many times. The chain links TRBV12-3 or TRBV12-4 to TRBJ2-7; 7 bases agree with TRBD2. V dropped 6 bases and J dropped 7; count of bases not matched to a gene: 9. The length of the CDR3 is 13 residues. The CDR3 is CASRLQGAGEQYF. For the CDR3, the DNA is TGTGCCAGCAGACTCCAGGGAGCGGGAGAGCAGTACTTC.

The J gene is TRBJ2-7, the V gene TRBV7-9; a weak D match, TRBD1 (6 bases). V lost 5 bases to trimming and J lost 4 bases, with 15 bases between them. Germline V gene data show CDR1 as SEHNR and CDR2 as FQNEAQ (reference sequence). This CDR3 comprises 14 residues. CDR3 nucleotide sequence: TGTGCCAGCAGCATCCAGGGGAGTCATTACGAGCAGTACTTC. Translated: CASSIQGSHYEQYF.

This clonotype was seen only a few times. The J gene is TRBJ2-2, the V gene TRBV27, with D hard to call. The germline V gene has CDR1 MNHEY and CDR2 SMNVEV (reference sequence). The CDR3 has 13 residues. V lost 2 bases to trimming and J lost 7 bases, with 8 bases between them. The CDR3 loop reads CASSLIGHGELFF. CDR3 nucleotide sequence: TGTGCCAGCAGTTTAATCGGGCACGGGGAGCTGTTTTTT.

The chain joins TRBV20-1 to TRBJ1-5; D gene unclear. CDR3 length: 13 amino acids. Looked up from germline, CDR1 is DFQATT and CDR2 is SNEGSKA (reference sequence). Trimming removed 1 base from V and 6 bases from J, with 10 bases in between. CDR3 in amino acids: CSARATGGQPQHF. CDR3 DNA: TGCAGTGCTAGAGCAACCGGTGGTCAGCCCCAGCATTTT.

This clonotype occurred many times. The CDR3 spells CASSQGQGEETQYF. DNA for the CDR3: TGTGCCAGCAGTCAGGGACAGGGAGAGGAGACCCAGTACTTC. The gene calls are TRBV28 and TRBJ2-5; 9 nucleotides line up with TRBD1. The CDR3 has 14 residues. V dropped 5 bases and J dropped 5; count of bases not matched to a gene: 6. CDR1 is MDHEN and CDR2 is SYDVKM in the germline V gene. Together with reference TRBV28 and TRBJ2-5, the CDR3 gives the full variable domain: DVKVTQSSRYLVKRTGEKVFLECVQDMDHENMFWYRQDPGLGLRLIYFSYDVKMKEKGDIPEGYSVSREKKERFSLILESASTNQTSMYLCASSQGQGEETQYFGPGTRLLVL.

The V and J genes are TRBV12-3 or TRBV12-4 and TRBJ1-1; a weak D match, TRBD1 (6 bases). The V end was cut by 6 bases, the J end by 3 bases, with 23 bases between. The CDR3 runs to 17 residues. CDR3 sequence: CASRRGFLQGVDTEAFF. Written as DNA, the CDR3 is TGTGCCAGCAGGAGGGGGTTCTTACAGGGCGTTGACACTGAAGCTTTCTTT.

In its sample, this clonotype was seen many times. V is TRBV7-9 and J is TRBJ1-2, with D unresolved. The CDR3 totals 12 residues. CDR1 SEHNR and CDR2 FQNEAQ come from the germline V gene (reference sequence). V was pared by 4 bases and J by 4 bases, with 7 bases between. CDR3 sequence (DNA): TGTGCCAGCAGCTCCACTATCTATGGCTACACCTTC. Translated, it gives CASSSTIYGYTF.

This clonotype was recorded at least ten times. V is TRBV20-1 and J is TRBJ2-2; D remains unclear. Trimming left V 5 bases short and J 8 bases short, with 12 bases between. This CDR3 spans 12 amino acids. Germline assignment: CDR1 DFQATT and CDR2 SNEGSKA (reference sequence). CDR3 sequence: CSALGLTGELFF. The CDR3 DNA is TGCAGTGCTCTTGGTCTGACTGGGGAGCTGTTTTTT.

About this clonotype itself: Just one base apart from a much larger clone, this may be a read error. This chain connects TRBV6-5 to TRBJ2-5, with TRBD2 identical over 10 bases. V shed 5 bases and J 5 bases; nucleotides not matched to a gene: 11. Per the germline V gene, CDR1 is MNHEY and CDR2 is SVGAGI. This CDR3 comprises 16 residues. The CDR3, as DNA: TGTGCCAGCAGTCACGTCCGGACTAGCGGCGGGGAGACCCAGTACTTC. This sequence encodes CASSHVRTSGGETQYF.

This clonotype was recorded many times. The rearrangement links TRBV9 to TRBJ2-7; tentatively, D is TRBD1 (7 bases). The germline V and J ends were trimmed by 4 bases and 1 base, with 15 bases remaining between them. The CDR3 spans 15 residues. CDR1 and CDR2 (germline): SGDLS, YYNGEE. The DNA for the CDR3 is TGTGCCAGCAGCCCCGCGGGACAGTCATCCTACGAGCAGTACTTC. Its protein product is CASSPAGQSSYEQYF.